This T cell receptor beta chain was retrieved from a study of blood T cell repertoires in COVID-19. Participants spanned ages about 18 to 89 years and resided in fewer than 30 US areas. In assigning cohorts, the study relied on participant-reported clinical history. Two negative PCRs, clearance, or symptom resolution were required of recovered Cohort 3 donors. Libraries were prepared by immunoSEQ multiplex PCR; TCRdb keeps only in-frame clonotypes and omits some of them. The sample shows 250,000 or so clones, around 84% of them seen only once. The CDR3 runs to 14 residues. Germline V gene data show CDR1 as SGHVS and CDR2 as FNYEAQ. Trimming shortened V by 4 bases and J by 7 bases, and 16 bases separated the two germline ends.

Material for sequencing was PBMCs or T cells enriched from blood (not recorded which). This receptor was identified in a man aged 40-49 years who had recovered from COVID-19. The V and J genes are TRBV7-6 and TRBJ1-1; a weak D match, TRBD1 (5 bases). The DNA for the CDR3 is TGTGCCAGCAGCTCCAATGCGGGACGGGATGAAGCTTTCTTT. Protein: CASSSNAGRDEAFF.